This T cell receptor (beta chain) was sequenced during a study of shared clonotypes between healthy human individuals. Trimming took off 4 bases at V and 0 bases at J, with 16 bases between the two ends. Germline loops: CDR1 MNHNS, CDR2 SASEGT. This CDR3 region has 16 residues. Sequencing was performed with immunoSEQ multiplex PCR; in TCRdb, only in-frame clones are kept and a portion is missing. The sample has 2 million to 3 million clones, around nine tenths seen once; the top ten hold over 0.12%. About this clone itself: The antigen remains undetermined.

Overall study findings and caveats: An effect of sequencing depth on clonotype sharing among donors was expected. The naive CD4 repertoires of a few donors were compared, and about 5% of clonotypes were shared.

The chain links TRBV6-1 to TRBJ2-7; D gene uncertain. The TCR comes from a man aged 18 to 30 in good health. The sequenced sample was naive CD4+ T cells sorted from blood. Subset meaning: CD45RA+ positively selected. The CDR3 here is CASSVPPGFTSYEQYF. In DNA form, the CDR3 reads TGTGCCAGCAGTGTCCCCCCAGGTTTCACCTCCTACGAGCAGTACTTC.